Following are 23 T cell receptor beta chains from one sample sequenced in a study of T-cell reconstitution after alpha-beta-depleted transplantation in children. Using unique molecular identifiers, the investigators prepared the TCRbeta library. TCRdb reprocessed the PCR reads with MiXCR, giving one entry per CDR3 protein. The sample yields hundreds of thousands of distinct CDR3 sequences, about 25% seen once. The input for sequencing was PBMCs, taken before TCRalphabeta/CD19-depleted stem cell transplant. Receptors originate from a girl aged 2-10 years with Fanconi anemia, due to receive a stem cell transplant.

This clonotype was detected a few times. CDR3: CATSRFRESYEQYF. CDR3 in DNA: TGTGCCACCAGCAGATTCAGGGAGTCCTACGAGCAGTACTTC. The rearrangement joins TRBV15 to TRBJ2-7, with D tentatively TRBD1 or TRBD2 (5 bases each). V lost 2 bases, J lost 1 base, and 9 bases lay in between. The CDR3 totals 14 residues. The germline V gene has CDR1 LNHNV and CDR2 YYDKDF (reference sequence).

This clonotype was observed at least ten times. The genes are TRBV5-1 and TRBJ2-2; D not certain. This CDR3 contains 13 residues. Germline lookup yields CDR1 SGHRS and CDR2 YFSETQ. Trimming took 0 bases from V and 6 from J, leaving 6 bases between them. For the CDR3, the DNA is TGCGCCAGCAGCTTGGTTTCGGCCGGGGAGCTGTTTTTT. It codes for CASSLVSAGELFF.

V is TRBV20-1 and J is TRBJ2-7; D unclear. CDR3 length equals 11 residues. Germline V CDR1 and CDR2: DFQATT, SNEGSKA (reference sequence). Trimming cost V 7 bases and J 3 bases, with 10 bases left between them. DNA for the CDR3: TGCAGTGGGGTATTGGACTACGAGCAGTACTTC. This translates into CSGVLDYEQYF.

Ten or more counts support this clonotype. The chain uses TRBV7-9 and TRBJ2-3; D is unresolved. Germline V gene lookup returns CDR1 SEHNR and CDR2 FQNEAQ (reference sequence). V was shortened by 3 bases and J by 0 bases, with 10 bases between the two germline ends. The CDR3 consists of 15 residues. CDR3 region: CASSFPILSTDTQYF. CDR3 sequence (DNA): TGTGCCAGCAGCTTTCCCATCTTGAGCACAGATACGCAGTATTTT.

This clonotype was seen only a few times. This rearrangement joins TRBV29-1 to TRBJ2-7; unclear D gene. The germline V and J ends were trimmed by 1 base and 3 bases, with 13 bases remaining between them. There are 14 residues in the CDR3. CDR1 and CDR2 from the germline V gene are SQVTM and ANQGSEA. CDR3 loop: CSVEGVGLGYEQYF. The CDR3 DNA reads TGCAGCGTTGAAGGGGTGGGGTTGGGCTACGAGCAGTACTTC.

This clonotype was detected ten times or more. The V call is TRBV29-1, the J call TRBJ1-3, with TRBD1 matching 8 bases. The CDR3 length is 14 residues. J lost 4 bases, V lost 7 bases, and 9 bases had no gene match. The germline gives CDR1 SQVTM, CDR2 ANQGSEA. This CDR3 is CSAVQGARGNTIYF. The CDR3 coding sequence is TGCAGCGCAGTTCAGGGGGCGAGAGGAAACACCATATATTTT. Using reference TRBV29-1 and TRBJ1-3 for the parts outside the CDR3, the full variable domain is SAVISQKPSRDICQRGTSLTIQCQVDSQVTMMFWYRQQPGQSLTLIATANQGSEATYESGFVIDKFPISRPNLTFSTLTVSNMSPEDSSIYLCSAVQGARGNTIYFGEGSWLTVV.

This clonotype was detected only a few times. The chain couples TRBV5-1 to TRBJ2-3, with 7 bases identical to TRBD1. Germline assignment: CDR1 SGHRS and CDR2 YFSETQ. Trimming removed 4 bases from V and 0 bases from J; junction bases left unmatched: 8. The CDR3 contains 16 residues. DNA of the CDR3: TGCGCCAGCAGCCTCCTGACAGGGCCAAGCACAGATACGCAGTATTTT. The encoded protein is CASSLLTGPSTDTQYF.

The chain couples TRBV29-1 to TRBJ2-7; D possibly corresponds to TRBD1 (6 bases). Germline values: CDR1 SQVTM, CDR2 ANQGSEA. V lost 5 bases, J lost 2 bases, and 13 bases lay in between. CDR3 length: 13 amino acids. The CDR3 sequence is CSVLSGVPYEQYF. The CDR3, as DNA: TGCAGCGTTCTGTCAGGGGTGCCCTACGAGCAGTACTTC.

Ten or more counts support this clonotype. The chain couples TRBV20-1 to TRBJ2-3, with D tentatively TRBD2 (5 bases). Trimming cost V 1 base and J 2 bases, with 7 bases left between them. The CDR3 is 13 amino acids. The V gene's germline CDR1 is DFQATT and CDR2 SNEGSKA (reference sequence). This CDR3 is CSARATTTDTQYF. CDR3 nucleotides: TGCAGTGCTAGAGCGACTACCACAGATACGCAGTATTTT.

The sample holds many counts of this clonotype. V is TRBV19 and J is TRBJ1-1; D not certain. Germline values: CDR1 LNHDA, CDR2 SQIVND (reference sequence). This CDR3 contains 14 residues. With 1 base removed from V and 5 bases from J, the gap between germline ends came to 11 bases. CDR3 bases: TGTGCCAGTAGTATAGCGAGATGGGGAACTGAAGCTTTCTTT. Translation: CASSIARWGTEAFF.

This rearrangement joins TRBV29-1 to TRBJ2-1; TRBD2 agrees at 16 bases. Germline trimming cut 2 bases from V and 14 bases from J; bases unmatched to any gene: 3. This CDR3 region has 13 residues. Per germline, CDR1 SQVTM and CDR2 ANQGSEA. CDR3 nucleotide sequence: TGCAGCGTTGAATTGGGGACTAGCGGGGGGGAGTTCTTC. Encoded protein: CSVELGTSGGEFF.

This clonotype appeared a few times. The V gene is TRBV2, the J gene TRBJ2-5, with TRBD1 matching 9 bases. The V segment lost 5 bases and the J segment 5 bases; nucleotides outside the gene matches: 6. The CDR3 sequence is 14 residues long. Germline lookup yields CDR1 SNHLY and CDR2 FYNNEI. The CDR3 region is CASSKRTGEETQYF. For the CDR3, the DNA is TGTGCCAGCAGTAAGCGGACAGGGGAGGAGACCCAGTACTTC.

The table lists this clonotype with many counts. The chain employs TRBV10-3 and TRBJ2-1; 8 positions match TRBD2. Germline V lookup: CDR1 ENHRY, CDR2 SYGVKD. V trimming: 3 bases; J trimming: 0 bases; junction bases outside the gene matches: 4. The length of the CDR3 is 16 residues. The CDR3 DNA reads as TGTGCCATCAGTGAATTAGCGGGAAGCTCCTACAATGAGCAGTTCTTC. Translating it yields CAISELAGSSYNEQFF.

The chain uses TRBV27 and TRBJ1-1; 7 positions agree with TRBD1. Germline assignment: CDR1 MNHEY and CDR2 SMNVEV (reference sequence). Trimming at V came to 3 bases and at J to 7 bases, leaving 5 bases not matched to a gene. CDR3 size: 13 residues. CDR3 nucleotide sequence: TGTGCCAGCAGTTTGGGGGGACAGTTTGAAGCTTTCTTT. Translation: CASSLGGQFEAFF.

Ten or more counts support this clonotype. CDR3 protein: CSARRQTSGRPYF. CDR3 coding DNA: TGCAGTGCTAGAAGGCAGACTAGCGGGAGGCCGTATTTT. This chain joins TRBV20-1 and TRBJ2-3; 13 bases agree with TRBD2. Germline lookup yields CDR1 DFQATT and CDR2 SNEGSKA (reference sequence). This CDR3 has 13 residues. V trimming: 2 bases; J trimming: 14 bases; junction bases outside the gene matches: 7.

The chain carries TRBV20-1 and TRBJ2-7; D gene ambiguous. From germline, CDR1 is DFQATT and CDR2 SNEGSKA (reference sequence). V lost 5 bases, J lost 2 bases, and 7 bases lay in between. The CDR3 length is 11 residues. The CDR3 sequence is CSAPGPYEQYF. As DNA, the CDR3 is TGCAGTGCTCCAGGACCCTACGAGCAGTACTTC.

The V gene is TRBV6-4, the J gene TRBJ2-3, with D perhaps TRBD2 (5 bases). CDR3 length: 15 residues. CDR1 and CDR2 (germline): MRHNA, SNTAGT. Trimming removed 0 bases from V and 0 bases from J, with 7 bases in between. CDR3 loop: CASSDSAGSTDTQYF. The CDR3 DNA reads as TGTGCCAGCAGTGACTCGGCGGGTAGCACAGATACGCAGTATTTT.

This clonotype was seen many times. The chain carries TRBV24-1 and TRBJ2-1, with D tentatively TRBD2 (5 bases). V dropped 1 base and J dropped 4 bases, with 10 bases sitting between them. Germline V gene lookup returns CDR1 KGHDR and CDR2 SFDVKD. The CDR3 has 15 amino acids. CDR3 sequence (DNA): TGTGCCACCAGTGATTTAGGCGGGCTTTACAATGAGCAGTTCTTC. It yields the protein CATSDLGGLYNEQFF.

This clonotype was picked up many times. The rearrangement uses TRBV20-1 and TRBJ1-1; 11 bases line up with TRBD1. J lost 1 base, V lost 5 bases, and 3 bases had no gene match. The germline V gene has CDR1 DFQATT and CDR2 SNEGSKA (reference sequence). This CDR3 spans 14 amino acids. This CDR3 reads CSASDRGPNTEAFF. The CDR3 nucleotides are TGCAGTGCTTCGGACAGGGGGCCGAACACTGAAGCTTTCTTT.

This clonotype was detected ten times or more. The J gene is TRBJ2-3, the V gene TRBV6-5; 12 bases agree with TRBD2. The CDR3 is 16 amino acids. The J segment lost 0 bases and the V segment lost 6 bases, leaving 4 bases of the junction unmatched. CDR1 is MNHEY, CDR2 SVGAGI, per germline. The CDR3 DNA reads as TGTGCCAGCAGACAGACTAGCGGGAGTAGCACAGATACGCAGTATTTT. Protein: CASRQTSGSSTDTQYF.

The V call is TRBV12-3 or TRBV12-4, the J call TRBJ2-2; 7 nucleotides match TRBD1. Trimming took 3 bases from V and 11 from J; bases not matched to a gene: 18. CDR3 length: 17 residues. CDR3 protein: CASSFRKLDRRPQELFF. In DNA, the CDR3 is TGTGCCAGCAGTTTTCGGAAGTTGGACAGGAGGCCCCAAGAGCTGTTTTTT.

This clonotype appeared a few times. The chain links TRBV10-3 to TRBJ2-7; 7 nucleotides match TRBD2. Germline trimming cut 5 bases from V and 2 bases from J; bases unmatched to any gene: 3. Per germline, CDR1 ENHRY and CDR2 SYGVKD. The length of the CDR3 is 13 residues. The CDR3 DNA sequence: TGTGCCATCAGTCTAAGCGGGGCCTACGAGCAGTACTTC. It yields the protein CAISLSGAYEQYF.

Only a few counts were recorded for this clonotype. The chain couples TRBV27 to TRBJ2-2, with 7 nucleotides matching TRBD2. V lost 3 bases, J lost 0 bases, and 4 bases stayed unmatched. This CDR3 comprises 16 residues. Germline lookup yields CDR1 MNHEY and CDR2 SMNVEV (reference sequence). CDR3 sequence: CASSFIAGANTGELFF. The CDR3 DNA reads TGTGCCAGCAGTTTCATAGCGGGCGCGAACACCGGGGAGCTGTTTTTT.